Listed here are 10 T cell receptor beta chains from one sample, sequenced in a study of blood T cells in healthy people across ages. Then a second PCR, running roughly 7 to 11 cycles, was carried out with a sample-barcoded 5' primer and a J-beta primer mix. TCRdb reprocessed the 5' RACE reads with MiXCR, giving one entry per CDR3 protein. The repertoire holds 250,000 to 300,000 distinct CDR3 sequences, with about 25% as singletons. Sequenced sample: blood. The receptors derive from a woman in her 70s in good health.

This clonotype was recorded many times. The genes are TRBV6-1 and TRBJ2-5; the D gene is possibly TRBD2 (6 bases). With the DNA end fitting TRBJ2-1 better, the J assignment may be wrong. The germline V gene encodes CDR1 MNHNS and CDR2 SASEGT. The length of the CDR3 is 15 residues. CDR3 sequence (DNA): TGTGCCATTCTCGGGGGTGGCAGGCGGGTTCTTGAGCAGTTCTTC. Its translation is CAILGGGRRVLEQFF.

The chain employs TRBV6-2 or TRBV6-3 and TRBJ2-1; D unresolved. The germline V and J ends were trimmed by 6 bases and 2 bases, with 11 bases remaining between them. Germline loops: CDR1 MNHEY, CDR2 SVGEGT. The CDR3 has 14 amino acids. The CDR3 spells CASRTPEPYNEQFF. CDR3 in DNA: TGTGCCAGCAGGACACCAGAGCCCTACAATGAGCAGTTCTTC.

This clonotype was detected only a few times. This rearrangement joins TRBV20-1 to TRBJ1-4; possibly TRBD1 for D (5 bases). The CDR3 extends over 15 amino acids. V lost 1 base and J lost 5, with 14 bases in between. Per germline, CDR1 DFQATT and CDR2 SNEGSKA (reference sequence). CDR3 DNA: TGCAGTGCTAGAGTGCCGGGACGGAGAAATGAAAAACTGTTTTTT. It specifies CSARVPGRRNEKLFF.

The V gene is TRBV5-1, the J gene TRBJ2-1, with D perhaps assigned TRBD1 or TRBD2 (6 bases each). V was cut by 1 base and J by 7 bases, with 15 bases left in between. The CDR3 is 15 residues long. CDR1 is SGHRS, CDR2 YFSETQ, per germline. The CDR3 protein is CASSLNGGSGNEQFF. The DNA for the CDR3 is TGCGCCAGCAGCTTGAACGGGGGCAGTGGGAATGAGCAGTTCTTC.

The chain is built from TRBV7-6 and TRBJ2-2; 7 bases are shared with TRBD1. The CDR3 has 15 amino acids. V lost 4 bases to trimming and J lost 6 bases; unmatched junction nucleotides: 8. Germline CDR1 and CDR2: SGHVS and FNYEAQ. The DNA for the CDR3 is TGTGCCAGCAGCTGGTACAGGGGAAGGCCCGGGGAGCTGTTTTTT. Protein sequence: CASSWYRGRPGELFF.

In its sample, this clonotype was seen a few times. The rearrangement uses TRBV29-1 and TRBJ1-1; D not certain. Germline V gene sequence: CDR1 SQVTM, CDR2 ANQGSEA. V was trimmed by 2 bases and J by 3 bases, leaving 7 bases between them. The CDR3 consists of 12 residues. CDR3 region: CSVEPRDTEAFF. CDR3 in DNA: TGCAGCGTTGAACCCCGGGACACTGAAGCTTTCTTT.

The chain combines TRBV29-1 with TRBJ2-7; unclear D gene. The germline V gene encodes CDR1 SQVTM and CDR2 ANQGSEA. Trimming shortened V by 3 bases and J by 4 bases, and 10 bases separated the two germline ends. CDR3 length equals 12 residues. For the CDR3, the DNA is TGCAGCGTTGAGTCTGCGCATTACGAGCAGTACTTC. Translation: CSVESAHYEQYF.

The genes are TRBV9 and TRBJ1-2; TRBD1 might be the D (5 bases). This CDR3 is 14 amino acids long. The germline V gene encodes CDR1 SGDLS and CDR2 YYNGEE. Trimming took 5 bases from V and 3 from J, leaving 14 bases between them. The CDR3 reads CASSAGGTDYGYTF. The CDR3 DNA is TGTGCCAGCAGTGCAGGAGGGACCGACTATGGCTACACCTTC. Full variable domain (remainder filled in from reference TRBV9 and TRBJ1-2): DSGVTQTPKHLITATGQRVTLRCSPRSGDLSVYWYQQSLDQGLQFLIQYYNGEERAKGNILERFSAQQFPDLHSELNLSSLELGDSALYFCASSAGGTDYGYTFGSGTRLTVV.

This clonotype has a count of ten or more. The chain is built from TRBV29-1 and TRBJ2-2; 7 bases map to TRBD1. Per germline, CDR1 SQVTM and CDR2 ANQGSEA. Trimming at V came to 4 bases and at J to 5 bases, leaving 7 bases not matched to a gene. This CDR3 contains 14 residues. Here the CDR3 reads CSVVVPRGTGELFF. In DNA form, the CDR3 reads TGCAGCGTTGTCGTCCCCAGGGGGACCGGGGAGCTGTTTTTT.

The chain uses TRBV11-1 and TRBJ2-1; TRBD1 agrees at 8 bases. This CDR3 is 15 amino acids long. Germline-derived CDR1 and CDR2 are SGHAT and FQDESV (reference sequence). The V segment lost 3 bases and the J segment 3 bases; nucleotides outside the gene matches: 4. CDR3 DNA sequence: TGTGCCAGCAGCTTGTTCGGACAGGGCTACAATGAGCAGTTCTTC. This sequence encodes CASSLFGQGYNEQFF.